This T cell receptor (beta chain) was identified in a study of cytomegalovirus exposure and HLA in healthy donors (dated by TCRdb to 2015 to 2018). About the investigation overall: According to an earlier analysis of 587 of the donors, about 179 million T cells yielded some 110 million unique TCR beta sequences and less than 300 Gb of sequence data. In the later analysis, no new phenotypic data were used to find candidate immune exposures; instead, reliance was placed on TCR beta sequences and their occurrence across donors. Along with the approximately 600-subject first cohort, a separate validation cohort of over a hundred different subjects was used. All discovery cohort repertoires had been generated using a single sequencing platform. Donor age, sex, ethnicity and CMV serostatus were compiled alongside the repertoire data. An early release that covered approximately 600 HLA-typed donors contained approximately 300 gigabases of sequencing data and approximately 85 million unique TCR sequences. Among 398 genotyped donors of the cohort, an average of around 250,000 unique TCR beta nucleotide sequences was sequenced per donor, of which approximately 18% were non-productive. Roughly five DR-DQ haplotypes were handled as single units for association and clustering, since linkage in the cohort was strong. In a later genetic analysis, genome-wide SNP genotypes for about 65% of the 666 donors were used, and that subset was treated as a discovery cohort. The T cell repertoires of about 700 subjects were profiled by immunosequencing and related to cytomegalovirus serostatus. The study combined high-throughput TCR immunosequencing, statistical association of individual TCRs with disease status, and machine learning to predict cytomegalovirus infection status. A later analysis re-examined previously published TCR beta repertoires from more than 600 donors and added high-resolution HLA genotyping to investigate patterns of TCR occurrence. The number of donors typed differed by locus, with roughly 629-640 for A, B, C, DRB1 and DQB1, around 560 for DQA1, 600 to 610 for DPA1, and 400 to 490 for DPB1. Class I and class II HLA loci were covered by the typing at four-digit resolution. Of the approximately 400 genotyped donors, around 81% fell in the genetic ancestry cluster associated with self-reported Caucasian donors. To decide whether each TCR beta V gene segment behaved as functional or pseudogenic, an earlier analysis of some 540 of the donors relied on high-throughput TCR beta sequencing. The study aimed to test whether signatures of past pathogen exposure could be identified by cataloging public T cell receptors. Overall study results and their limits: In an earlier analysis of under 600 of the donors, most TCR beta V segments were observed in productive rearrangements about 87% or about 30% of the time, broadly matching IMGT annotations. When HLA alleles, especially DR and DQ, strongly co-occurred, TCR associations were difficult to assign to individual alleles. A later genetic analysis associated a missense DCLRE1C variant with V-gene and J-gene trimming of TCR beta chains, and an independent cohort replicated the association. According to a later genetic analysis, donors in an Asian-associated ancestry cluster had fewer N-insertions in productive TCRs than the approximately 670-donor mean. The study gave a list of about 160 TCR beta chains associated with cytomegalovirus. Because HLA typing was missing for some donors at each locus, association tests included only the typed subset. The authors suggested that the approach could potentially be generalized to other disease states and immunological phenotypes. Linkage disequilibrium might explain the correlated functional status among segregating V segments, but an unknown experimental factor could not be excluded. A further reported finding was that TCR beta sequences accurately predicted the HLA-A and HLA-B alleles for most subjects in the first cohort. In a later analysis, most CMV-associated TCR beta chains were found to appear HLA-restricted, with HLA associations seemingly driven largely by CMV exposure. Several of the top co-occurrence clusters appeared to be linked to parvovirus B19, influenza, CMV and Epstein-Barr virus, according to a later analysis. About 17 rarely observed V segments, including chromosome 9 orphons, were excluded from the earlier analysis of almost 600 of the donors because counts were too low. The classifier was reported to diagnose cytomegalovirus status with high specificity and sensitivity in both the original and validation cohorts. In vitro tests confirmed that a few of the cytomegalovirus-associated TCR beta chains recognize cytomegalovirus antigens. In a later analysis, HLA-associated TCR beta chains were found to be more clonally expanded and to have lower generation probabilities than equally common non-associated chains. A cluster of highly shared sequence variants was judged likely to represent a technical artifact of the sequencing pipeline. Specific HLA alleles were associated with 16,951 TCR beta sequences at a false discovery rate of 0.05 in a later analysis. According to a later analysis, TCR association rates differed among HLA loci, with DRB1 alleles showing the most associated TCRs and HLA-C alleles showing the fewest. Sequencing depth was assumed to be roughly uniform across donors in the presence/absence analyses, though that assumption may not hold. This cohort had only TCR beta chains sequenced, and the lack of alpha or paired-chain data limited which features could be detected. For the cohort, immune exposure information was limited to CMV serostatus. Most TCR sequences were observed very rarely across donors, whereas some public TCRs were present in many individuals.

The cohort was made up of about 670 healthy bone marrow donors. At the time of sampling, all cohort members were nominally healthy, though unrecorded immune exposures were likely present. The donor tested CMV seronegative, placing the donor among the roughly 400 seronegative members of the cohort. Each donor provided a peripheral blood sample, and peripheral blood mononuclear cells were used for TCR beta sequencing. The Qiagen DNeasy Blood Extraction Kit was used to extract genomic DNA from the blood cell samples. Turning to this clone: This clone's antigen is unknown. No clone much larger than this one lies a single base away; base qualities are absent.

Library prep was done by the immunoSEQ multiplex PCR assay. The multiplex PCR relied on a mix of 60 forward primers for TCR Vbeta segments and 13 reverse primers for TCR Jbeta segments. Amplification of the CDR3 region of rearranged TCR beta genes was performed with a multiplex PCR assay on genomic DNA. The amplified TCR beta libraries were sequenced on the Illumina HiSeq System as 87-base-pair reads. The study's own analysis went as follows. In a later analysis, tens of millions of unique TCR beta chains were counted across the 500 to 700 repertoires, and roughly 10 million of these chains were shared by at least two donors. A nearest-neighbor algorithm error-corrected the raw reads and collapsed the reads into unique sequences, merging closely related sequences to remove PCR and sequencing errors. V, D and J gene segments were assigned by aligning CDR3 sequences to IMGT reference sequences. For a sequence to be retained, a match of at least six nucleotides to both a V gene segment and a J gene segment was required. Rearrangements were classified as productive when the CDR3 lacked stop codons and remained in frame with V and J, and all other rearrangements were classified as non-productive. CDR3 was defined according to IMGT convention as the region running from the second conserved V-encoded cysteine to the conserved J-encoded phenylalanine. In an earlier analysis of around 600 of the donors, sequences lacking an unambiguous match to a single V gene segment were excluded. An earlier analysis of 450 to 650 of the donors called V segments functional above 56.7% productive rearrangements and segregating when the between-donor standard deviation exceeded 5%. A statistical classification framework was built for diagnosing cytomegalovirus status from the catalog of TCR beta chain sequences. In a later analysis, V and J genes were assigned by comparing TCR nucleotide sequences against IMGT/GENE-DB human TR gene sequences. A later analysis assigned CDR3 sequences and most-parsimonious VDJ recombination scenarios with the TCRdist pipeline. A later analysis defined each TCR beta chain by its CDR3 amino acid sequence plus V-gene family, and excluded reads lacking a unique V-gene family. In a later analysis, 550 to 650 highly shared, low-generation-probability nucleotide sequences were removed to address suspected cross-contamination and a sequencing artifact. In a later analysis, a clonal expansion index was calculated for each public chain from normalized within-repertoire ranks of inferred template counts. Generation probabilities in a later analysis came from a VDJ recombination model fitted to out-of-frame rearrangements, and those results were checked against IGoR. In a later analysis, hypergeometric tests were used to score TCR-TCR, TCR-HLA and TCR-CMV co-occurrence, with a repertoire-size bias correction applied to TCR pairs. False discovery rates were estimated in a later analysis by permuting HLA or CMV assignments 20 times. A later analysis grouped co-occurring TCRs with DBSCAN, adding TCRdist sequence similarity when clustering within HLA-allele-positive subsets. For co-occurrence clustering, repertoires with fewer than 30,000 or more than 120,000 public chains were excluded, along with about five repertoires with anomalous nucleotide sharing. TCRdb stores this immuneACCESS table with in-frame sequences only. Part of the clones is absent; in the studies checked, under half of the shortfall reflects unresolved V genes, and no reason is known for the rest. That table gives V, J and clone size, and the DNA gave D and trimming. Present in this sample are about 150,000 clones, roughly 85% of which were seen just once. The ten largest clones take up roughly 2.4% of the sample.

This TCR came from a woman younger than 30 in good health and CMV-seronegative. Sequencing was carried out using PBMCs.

The DNA sequence is TGCGCCAGCAGTGTTTCGAGCTGGTTGATCTCCTACGAGCAGTACTTC. This is translated as CASSVSSWLISYEQYF. The chain is encoded by TRBV10-1 joined to TRBJ2-7, with no confidently assigned D gene. CDR1 WNHNN and CDR2 SYGVQD were looked up in the germline V gene (reference sequence). V lost 4 bases and J lost 0 bases; the stretch between them is 16 bases long. The CDR3 numbers 16 residues from cysteine through phenylalanine. Only the CDR3 DNA stays, 48 bases, in frame from base 1.